The rows below give T cell receptor beta chains drawn from one sample of a study of PD-L1 blockade in urothelial cancer. Sequencing was performed with immunoSEQ multiplex PCR; in TCRdb, only in-frame clones are kept and a portion is missing. This sample has under 90,000 clones, with roughly 90% found just once. The starting material was PBMCs, obtained around atezolizumab (anti-PD-L1) treatment. All receptors derive from a man between 60 and 75 years old with urothelial cancer. CDR3s include the opening cysteine and the closing phenylalanine or tryptophan. A D gene is named only where the DNA matches it firmly. Size values are once, few and many counts, or a class for expanded clones, and some rows have none.

clone_size: few; j_call: TRBJ1-5; v_call: TRBV19; d_call: TRBD1; cdr3_nt: TGTGCCAGCGCGACAGGGGCTCAGCCCCAGCATTTT; cdr3_aa: CASATGAQPQHF
clone_size: few; j_call: TRBJ1-6; v_call: TRBV9; d_call: -; cdr3_nt: TGTGCCAGCAGCGTAGGGGGGGACAATTCACCCCTCCACTTT; cdr3_aa: CASSVGGDNSPLHF
clone_size: -; j_call: TRBJ2-7; v_call: TRBV7-3; d_call: -; cdr3_nt: TGTGCCAGCAGCCCTTCTCGGGAGTCCAACGAGCAGTACTTC; cdr3_aa: CASSPSRESNEQYF
clone_size: -; j_call: TRBJ1-2; v_call: TRBV5-8; d_call: -; cdr3_nt: TGTGCCAGCACGTCCACAACAGGGCGAGTAGGGGGCTACACCTTC; cdr3_aa: CASTSTTGRVGGYTF
clone_size: -; j_call: TRBJ2-5; v_call: TRBV25-1; d_call: TRBD1; cdr3_nt: TGTGCCAGCAGTGCCCAACAGGGGCTGGGAGAGACCCAGTACTTC; cdr3_aa: CASSAQQGLGETQYF
clone_size: once; j_call: TRBJ1-4; v_call: TRBV5-1; d_call: -; cdr3_nt: TGCGCCAGCAGCAAGACAGGTCCAGGGGCTGAAAAACTGTTTTTT; cdr3_aa: CASSKTGPGAEKLFF
clone_size: -; j_call: TRBJ2-1; v_call: TRBV29-1; d_call: TRBD1; cdr3_nt: TGCAGCGTCCAAAGGGACAGGCTTTACAATGAGCAGTTCTTC; cdr3_aa: CSVQRDRLYNEQFF
clone_size: -; j_call: TRBJ2-2; v_call: TRBV5-6; d_call: -; cdr3_nt: TGTGCCAGCAACTGGGGCAGGCCCCCCGGGGAGCTGTTTTTT; cdr3_aa: CASNWGRPPGELFF
clone_size: -; j_call: TRBJ2-2; v_call: TRBV11-2; d_call: TRBD1; cdr3_nt: TGTGCCAGCAGATGGACGGGACAGACGAACACCGGGGAGCTGTTTTTT; cdr3_aa: CASRWTGQTNTGELFF
clone_size: -; j_call: TRBJ2-1; v_call: TRBV10-1; d_call: TRBD2; cdr3_nt: TGCGCCAGCAGTTCGGCTAGCGGGGAGAATTTCAATGAGCAGTTCTTC; cdr3_aa: CASSSASGENFNEQFF
clone_size: -; j_call: TRBJ2-3; v_call: TRBV4-3; d_call: -; cdr3_nt: TGCGCCAGCAGCCCTCCGGGGAACATTTATACGCAGTATTTT; cdr3_aa: CASSPPGNIYTQYF
clone_size: -; j_call: TRBJ1-5; v_call: TRBV18; d_call: TRBD1; cdr3_nt: TGTGCCAGCTCGCCAGGACAGGGGATGCGTCAGCCCCAGCATTTT; cdr3_aa: CASSPGQGMRQPQHF
clone_size: -; j_call: TRBJ1-4; v_call: TRBV19; d_call: TRBD1; cdr3_nt: TGTGCCAGTAGTAGACAGGGGGAGATTAATGAAAAACTGTTTTTT; cdr3_aa: CASSRQGEINEKLFF
clone_size: -; j_call: TRBJ1-3; v_call: TRBV30; d_call: TRBD1; cdr3_nt: TGTGCCTGGAGTGAAGGGGGCCACTCTGGAAACACCATATATTTT; cdr3_aa: CAWSEGGHSGNTIYF
clone_size: -; j_call: TRBJ2-7; v_call: TRBV6-5; d_call: TRBD1; cdr3_nt: TGTGCCAGCAGGGGGACAGGCGGCTACGAGCAGTACTTC; cdr3_aa: CASRGTGGYEQYF
clone_size: -; j_call: TRBJ2-5; v_call: TRBV9; d_call: TRBD2; cdr3_nt: TGTGCCAGCAGCGCAGCGGGGGGGCTCCAAGAGACCCAGTACTTC; cdr3_aa: CASSAAGGLQETQYF
clone_size: -; j_call: TRBJ2-2; v_call: TRBV5-6; d_call: -; cdr3_nt: TGTGCCAGTCCTGTCGGAAGCAGGCGGGAAGAAAACACCGGGGAGCTGTTTTTT; cdr3_aa: CASPVGSRREENTGELFF
clone_size: -; j_call: TRBJ2-3; v_call: TRBV19; d_call: -; cdr3_nt: TGTGCCAGTAGCCTCCAATGGGCTAGCACAGATACGCAGTATTTT; cdr3_aa: CASSLQWASTDTQYF
clone_size: -; j_call: TRBJ1-4; v_call: TRBV30; d_call: -; cdr3_nt: TGTGCCTGGAGTGTAGAGGGTGAAAAACTGTTTTTT; cdr3_aa: CAWSVEGEKLFF
clone_size: -; j_call: TRBJ1-1; v_call: TRBV6-1; d_call: -; cdr3_nt: TGTGCCAGCAGTGATCCGGGGGGCGTTGAAACTGAAGCTTTCTTT; cdr3_aa: CASSDPGGVETEAFF
clone_size: -; j_call: TRBJ1-1; v_call: TRBV28; d_call: TRBD1; cdr3_nt: TGTGCCAGCAGTCCATCACGGGGGACAGCGAACACTGAAGCTTTCTTT; cdr3_aa: CASSPSRGTANTEAFF
clone_size: -; j_call: TRBJ1-1; v_call: TRBV10-2; d_call: TRBD1; cdr3_nt: TGCGCCAGCAGGTTAGACAGGGTGCTCTGGAACACTGAAGCTTTCTTT; cdr3_aa: CASRLDRVLWNTEAFF
clone_size: -; j_call: TRBJ2-4; v_call: TRBV11-2; d_call: -; cdr3_nt: TGTGCCAGCAGCTTTTCGAGCATTCAGTACTTC; cdr3_aa: CASSFSSIQYF
clone_size: -; j_call: TRBJ2-1; v_call: TRBV5-7; d_call: TRBD2; cdr3_nt: TGTGCCAGCAGCCCTCGTTTAGCGGGAGACCCCTACAATGAGCAGTTCTTC; cdr3_aa: CASSPRLAGDPYNEQFF
clone_size: once; j_call: TRBJ2-7; v_call: TRBV7-5; d_call: -; cdr3_nt: TGTGTCAGAAGCTTGGACAGGGGGGACAACGAGCAGTACTTC; cdr3_aa: CVRSLDRGDNEQYF
clone_size: -; j_call: TRBJ2-7; v_call: TRBV4-2; d_call: -; cdr3_nt: TGTGCCAGCAGCCAAGATTTTGGCGGAGGTGCGCTCTCCTACGAGCAGTACTTC; cdr3_aa: CASSQDFGGGALSYEQYF
clone_size: -; j_call: TRBJ1-2; v_call: TRBV11-2; d_call: TRBD1; cdr3_nt: TGTGCCAGCAGGCAATTAGGGACAGGGGGTGGCTACACCTTC; cdr3_aa: CASRQLGTGGGYTF
clone_size: -; j_call: TRBJ1-2; v_call: TRBV7-8; d_call: TRBD1; cdr3_nt: TGTGCCAGCAGCTTAGGCCGGGACAGGGTTAGCTACACCTTC; cdr3_aa: CASSLGRDRVSYTF
clone_size: -; j_call: TRBJ1-5; v_call: TRBV15; d_call: TRBD1; cdr3_nt: TGTGCCACCAGCGGCACAGGGGGAAATCAGCCCCAGCATTTT; cdr3_aa: CATSGTGGNQPQHF
clone_size: -; j_call: TRBJ1-1; v_call: TRBV5-1; d_call: -; cdr3_nt: TGCGCCAGCAGCTTGGTAGACAGGAACACTGAAGCTTTCTTT; cdr3_aa: CASSLVDRNTEAFF
clone_size: -; j_call: TRBJ2-7; v_call: TRBV6-5; d_call: TRBD1; cdr3_nt: TGTGCCAGCAGTTACTCGGGACAGGGGGCGTATGAGCAGTACTTC; cdr3_aa: CASSYSGQGAYEQYF
clone_size: -; j_call: TRBJ2-7; v_call: TRBV18; d_call: TRBD1; cdr3_nt: TGTGCCAGCTCCCCGGGGACAGGGGGGCCCTACGAGCAGTACTTC; cdr3_aa: CASSPGTGGPYEQYF
clone_size: -; j_call: TRBJ1-1; v_call: TRBV18; d_call: -; cdr3_nt: TGTGCCAGCTCACCACGGGAGGCTGAAGCTTTCTTT; cdr3_aa: CASSPREAEAFF
clone_size: -; j_call: TRBJ2-7; v_call: TRBV4-3; d_call: TRBD1; cdr3_nt: TGCGCCAGCAGCCAAGATAGGGGGACAGCAACCTACGAGCAGTACTTC; cdr3_aa: CASSQDRGTATYEQYF
clone_size: -; j_call: TRBJ2-2; v_call: TRBV9; d_call: -; cdr3_nt: TGTGCCAGCAGCCGGGGTTCGGGAGTGGACACCGGGGAGCTGTTTTTT; cdr3_aa: CASSRGSGVDTGELFF
clone_size: -; j_call: TRBJ2-5; v_call: TRBV5-1; d_call: TRBD1; cdr3_nt: TGCGCCAGCAGCCCGACAGGGATCGAGACCCAGTACTTC; cdr3_aa: CASSPTGIETQYF
clone_size: -; j_call: TRBJ2-2; v_call: TRBV5-1; d_call: TRBD1; cdr3_nt: TGCGCCAGCAGCTTGCTAGACAGGGGAAACACCGGGGAGCTGTTTTTT; cdr3_aa: CASSLLDRGNTGELFF
clone_size: -; j_call: TRBJ1-1; v_call: TRBV30; d_call: TRBD1; cdr3_nt: TGTGCCTGGAGTGGACAGGGGGCGTCCACTGAAGCTTTCTTT; cdr3_aa: CAWSGQGASTEAFF
clone_size: -; j_call: TRBJ2-2; v_call: TRBV6-5; d_call: TRBD2; cdr3_nt: TGTGCCAGCAGTCCTAGCGGGGGGGCCCCCGGGGAGCTGTTTTTT; cdr3_aa: CASSPSGGAPGELFF
clone_size: -; j_call: TRBJ2-1; v_call: TRBV5-6; d_call: -; cdr3_nt: TGTGCCAGCAGCCCCCCCGTCCCCCTACTAGCTAGGGAATACAATGAGCAGTTCTTC; cdr3_aa: CASSPPVPLLAREYNEQFF
clone_size: few; j_call: TRBJ1-4; v_call: TRBV7-9; d_call: -; cdr3_nt: TGTGCCAGCAGCCCCTATAATGAAAAACTGTTTTTT; cdr3_aa: CASSPYNEKLFF
clone_size: once; j_call: TRBJ2-1; v_call: TRBV6-1; d_call: TRBD2; cdr3_nt: TGTGCCAGCAGTGAAGCCGGGACTAGCGGGAGTAAATCCTACAATGAGCAGTTCTTC; cdr3_aa: CASSEAGTSGSKSYNEQFF
clone_size: -; j_call: TRBJ1-6; v_call: TRBV6-5; d_call: -; cdr3_nt: TGTGCCAGCAGGGCGAACAGGGATTCACCCCTCCACTTT; cdr3_aa: CASRANRDSPLHF
clone_size: -; j_call: TRBJ1-2; v_call: TRBV7-9; d_call: TRBD1; cdr3_nt: TGTGCCAGCAGCTCGGACAGGAGCTATGGCTACACCTTC; cdr3_aa: CASSSDRSYGYTF
clone_size: -; j_call: TRBJ1-1; v_call: TRBV5-6; d_call: -; cdr3_nt: TGTGCCAGCAGCTTGAAACAGTGGACTGAAGCTTTCTTT; cdr3_aa: CASSLKQWTEAFF
clone_size: -; j_call: TRBJ2-1; v_call: TRBV2; d_call: TRBD2; cdr3_nt: TGTGCCAGCAAGCGGGAGGTAGATGAGCAGTTCTTC; cdr3_aa: CASKREVDEQFF
clone_size: -; j_call: TRBJ2-5; v_call: TRBV30; d_call: TRBD2; cdr3_nt: TGTGCCTCCGGGACTAGCGGGGGGTGGGAGACCCAGTACTTC; cdr3_aa: CASGTSGGWETQYF
clone_size: -; j_call: TRBJ2-7; v_call: TRBV7-9; d_call: TRBD2; cdr3_nt: TGTGCCAGCACCGGGACTAGCGAAAACTACGAGCAGTACTTC; cdr3_aa: CASTGTSENYEQYF
clone_size: once; j_call: TRBJ2-7; v_call: TRBV2; d_call: -; cdr3_nt: TGTGCCAGCGTACCAGGGCTTACCTACGAGCAGTACTTC; cdr3_aa: CASVPGLTYEQYF
clone_size: -; j_call: TRBJ2-7; v_call: TRBV30; d_call: -; cdr3_nt: TGTGCCTGGAGTCCCAGGGGTTTGGTTTCTTACGAGCAGTACTTC; cdr3_aa: CAWSPRGLVSYEQYF